Below are 2 T cell receptor beta chains sequenced from a single sample in a study of T cell repertoires in cytomegalovirus infection. From the reads, TCRdb called clonotypes with MiXCR, one entry per CDR3 protein. The sample yields hundreds of thousands of distinct CDR3 sequences, 20% to 25% seen once. The specimen was CD8+ T cells from PBMCs. These receptors came from a human donor in good health (CMV status not recorded). Some clones in this sample may be carry-over from other donors' samples.

The sample holds many counts of this clonotype. The chain has TRBV7-8 and TRBJ2-1; the D gene is possibly TRBD1 (8 bases). The V end lost 8 bases, the J end lost 8 bases, and 19 bases lay between the germline ends. The CDR3 runs 14 residues. Germline CDR1 reads SGHVS; CDR2 reads FQNEAQ. The CDR3 DNA follows: TGTGCCAGCCACTCGAGACAGGGGAGGGATGAGCAGTTCTTC. Protein product: CASHSRQGRDEQFF.

This clonotype was counted ten times or more. The gene calls are TRBV7-2 and TRBJ2-7; D gene ambiguous. The CDR3 has 15 residues. The germline V gene encodes CDR1 SGHTA and CDR2 FQGNSA. Trimming pared 0 bases from V and 6 bases from J, leaving 15 bases between. The CDR3 DNA reads TGTGCCAGCAGCTTAGCGACCGCCTACCCCGGCGAGCAGTACTTC. As protein: CASSLATAYPGEQYF.